The present T cell receptor beta chain was sequenced within a study of technical replicates of blood from several donors. With 0 bases removed from V and 1 base from J, the gap between germline ends came to 4 bases. The CDR3 runs to 13 residues. Germline CDR1 and CDR2: MNHEY and SVGAGI. Profiling relied on immunoSEQ multiplex PCR, and the TCRdb table lists in-frame clones only, not all of them. The sample yields around 83,000 clones, 94% seen once. To note about this clone: The sample carries other DNA sequences with the same CDR3.

Sequences were obtained from T cells isolated from PBMCs. V gene TRBV6-5 combines with J gene TRBJ2-7; D is unresolved. This clonotype originated in a human donor in good health. As DNA, the CDR3 is TGTGCCAGCAGTTACTCACGGTCCTACGAGCAGTACTTC. Residues: CASSYSRSYEQYF.